Each of the 15 T cell receptor beta chains below was sequenced from the same sample in a study of cytomegalovirus exposure and HLA in healthy donors. The PCR employed 60 Vbeta primers together with 13 Jbeta primers. Sequencing was performed with immunoSEQ multiplex PCR; in TCRdb, only in-frame clones are kept and a portion is missing. The repertoire holds fewer than 200,000 clones, with 84% as singletons. Material: PBMCs. The source is a man aged 25-40 years in good health and CMV-seronegative.

The chain combines TRBV15 with TRBJ1-1; a possible D gene is TRBD1 (5 bases). The ends were cut back, 1 base at V and 5 bases at J, with 11 bases in the middle. Germline V gene data show CDR1 as LNHNV and CDR2 as YYDKDF (reference sequence). The CDR3 has 14 amino acids. The CDR3 spells CATSRADKPTEAFF. The CDR3 DNA reads TGTGCCACCAGCAGAGCGGACAAGCCGACTGAAGCTTTCTTT.

V and J are TRBV13 and TRBJ2-7; perhaps TRBD1 as D (5 bases). Germline CDR1 and CDR2: PRHDT and FYEKMQ (reference sequence). The V end lost 2 bases, the J end lost 0 bases, and 14 bases lay between the germline ends. The CDR3 is 16 residues long. CDR3: CASSLRARASSYEQYF. CDR3 DNA: TGTGCCAGCAGCTTAAGGGCCAGGGCAAGCTCCTACGAGCAGTACTTC. The whole variable domain, remainder taken from reference TRBV13 and TRBJ2-7, is AAGVIQSPRHLIKEKRETATLKCYPIPRHDTVYWYQQGPGQDPQFLISFYEKMQSDKGSIPDRFSAQQFSDYHSELNMSSLELGDSALYFCASSLRARASSYEQYFGPGTRLTVT.

V gene TRBV9 combines with J gene TRBJ1-4; the match to TRBD1 covers 7 bases. V trimming: 0 bases; J trimming: 5 bases; junction bases outside the gene matches: 7. Germline V gene data show CDR1 as SGDLS and CDR2 as YYNGEE. The CDR3 is made up of 16 amino acids. The CDR3 is CASSVDRGSGNEKLFF. The CDR3 DNA is TGTGCCAGCAGCGTAGACAGGGGCAGCGGGAATGAAAAACTGTTTTTT.

This clone was picked up a small number of times. The chain employs TRBV6-6 and TRBJ1-2; TRBD1 matches at 7 bases. Per the germline V gene, CDR1 is MNHNY and CDR2 is SVGAGI (reference sequence). The V and J ends lost 2 bases and 3 bases, in that order; junction bases with no gene match: 6. The CDR3 contains 15 residues. The CDR3 protein is CASSYRQGKDYGYTF. For the CDR3, the DNA is TGTGCCAGCAGTTACCGACAGGGTAAAGACTATGGCTACACCTTC.

The chain couples TRBV5-6 to TRBJ1-2; perhaps TRBD1 as D (5 bases). V was trimmed by 2 bases and J by 8 bases, leaving 22 bases between them. The germline V gene encodes CDR1 SGHDT and CDR2 YYEEEE. The CDR3 contains 16 residues. CDR3 sequence reads: CASSFSFAGLDGGYTF. In DNA form, the CDR3 reads TGTGCCAGCAGCTTTAGTTTCGCAGGGCTTGACGGGGGCTACACCTTC.

The chain is built from TRBV20-1 and TRBJ2-7; weak D call: TRBD1 (5 bases). Trimming pared 5 bases from V and 0 bases from J, leaving 5 bases between. CDR1 DFQATT and CDR2 SNEGSKA come from the germline V gene (reference sequence). This CDR3 has 11 residues. The DNA for the CDR3 is TGCAGTGCTGGACACTCCTACGAGCAGTACTTC. This encodes CSAGHSYEQYF.

The chain couples TRBV28 to TRBJ2-6; D is unresolved. The CDR3 is 14 amino acids. Germline V gene data show CDR1 as MDHEN and CDR2 as SYDVKM. With 1 base removed from V and 2 bases from J, the gap between germline ends came to 3 bases. DNA of the CDR3: TGTGCCAGCAGTTTATCCGCTGGGGCCAACGTCCTGACTTTC. As protein: CASSLSAGANVLTF.

This clone was observed a handful of times. This sequence joins TRBV4-1 and TRBJ2-3, with a weak D call TRBD1 (6 bases). Per germline, CDR1 MGHRA and CDR2 YSYEKL. This CDR3 region has 16 residues. Trimming removed 4 bases at V and 2 bases at J, with 16 bases between. CDR3 residues: CASSPLGAVNTDTQYF. The CDR3 DNA is TGCGCCAGCAGCCCGCTGGGGGCGGTAAACACAGATACGCAGTATTTT.

V gene TRBV28 combines with J gene TRBJ1-2, with D maybe TRBD1 (5 bases). Trimming shortened V by 3 bases and J by 8 bases, and 16 bases separated the two germline ends. CDR1 is MDHEN, CDR2 SYDVKM, per germline. The CDR3 is made up of 14 amino acids. CDR3 in DNA: TGTGCCAGCAGTTTGCGGGGGGTAAGAAAGGGCTACACCTTC. Translating it yields CASSLRGVRKGYTF.

This sequence joins TRBV7-2 and TRBJ2-5, with TRBD1 as a possible D gene (5 bases). Germline V gives CDR1 SGHTA, CDR2 FQGNSA. There are 15 residues in the CDR3. With 1 base removed from V and 4 bases from J, the gap between germline ends came to 13 bases. The CDR3 reads CASSLEGRGRETQYF. DNA of the CDR3: TGTGCCAGCAGCTTAGAAGGTAGGGGTCGAGAGACCCAGTACTTC.

This clone turned up a few times. The chain combines TRBV6-1 with TRBJ2-3; 14 bases map to TRBD2. There are 17 residues in the CDR3. J was trimmed by 1 base and V by 4 bases; bases with no gene match: 4. The germline gives CDR1 MNHNS, CDR2 SASEGT. The DNA of the CDR3 is TGTGCCAGCAGTGGACTAGCGGGGGGGGGAGGCACAGATACGCAGTATTTT. Protein: CASSGLAGGGGTDTQYF.

The V and J genes are TRBV4-1 and TRBJ2-7; tentative D call: TRBD2 (5 bases). The germline gives CDR1 MGHRA, CDR2 YSYEKL. The ends were cut back, 0 bases at V and 7 bases at J, with 16 bases in the middle. This CDR3 has 15 residues. The CDR3, as DNA: TGCGCCAGCAGCCAAGAAGAGGCCTCAAAGCGGGAGCAGTACTTC. The encoded protein is CASSQEEASKREQYF.

This sequence joins TRBV4-1 and TRBJ2-4, with 8 bases identical to TRBD1. The CDR3 covers 14 residues. Germline loops: CDR1 MGHRA, CDR2 YSYEKL. The trim removed 1 base at V and 7 bases at J, leaving 3 bases unmatched. The CDR3 here is CASSQGTGNNIQYF. For the CDR3, the DNA is TGCGCCAGCAGCCAAGGGACAGGGAACAACATTCAGTACTTC.

The V gene is TRBV13, the J gene TRBJ2-3; TRBD2 matches 9 bases. Trimming at V came to 5 bases and at J to 2 bases, leaving 2 bases not matched to a gene. This CDR3 region has 14 residues. The germline CDR1 and CDR2 sequences are PRHDT and FYEKMQ (reference sequence). The DNA of the CDR3 is TGTGCCAGCAGCCGACTAGCGGCCACAGATACGCAGTATTTT. This translates into CASSRLAATDTQYF.

The chain combines TRBV30 with TRBJ2-1; 10 bases fit TRBD2. The V segment lost 5 bases and the J segment 10 bases; nucleotides outside the gene matches: 14. Germline values: CDR1 GTSNPN, CDR2 SVGIG (reference sequence). The CDR3 length is 15 residues. DNA of the CDR3: TGTGCCTGGGAGCTTTGGGCTAGCGGGAGTGGCGAGCAGTTCTTC. It specifies CAWELWASGSGEQFF.